The clone carrying this T cell receptor beta chain was detected many times. The data are from a study of T cells in Graves' hyperthyroidism and ophthalmopathy. RNA transcripts served as the template for amplifying TCR beta CDR3 regions. RT-PCR in the first round (using the HTBI primer set) targeted the TCR CDR3. TCRdb processed the multiplex PCR reads anew with MiXCR; each CDR3 protein has one entry. The sample lists approximately 400,000 distinct CDR3 sequences; roughly 14% were seen once. For the diagnoses, clinical symptoms, serum thyroxine and TRAb, thyroid ultrasound and orbital computed tomography were used. The receptor comes from a woman aged 18-29 years with Graves' hyperthyroidism that later progressed to Graves' ophthalmopathy. The source material was blood.

The CDR3 bases are TGTGCCAGCAGCCTGAATCCCCTAGCCTCTTACGAGCAGTACTTC. It specifies CASSLNPLASYEQYF. This chain joins TRBV13 and TRBJ2-7, with D perhaps TRBD2 (5 bases). V gave up 5 bases and J gave up 4 bases, with 18 bases separating them. The CDR3 sequence is 15 residues long. Germline CDR1 is PRHDT and CDR2 is FYEKMQ (reference sequence).